This TCR beta chain was recovered during a study of T cell responses to AZD1222 COVID-19 vaccine. Findings of the study overall: Repertoires were sampled only after the peak T cell response. Vaccination with two AZD1222 doses was followed by a rise in Spike-specific TCR breadth and depth. Across the whole spike, CD4 TCRs peaked at regions 160-218 and 743-854.

This clone showed up just a few times. Its antigen remains unidentified. J was trimmed by 1 base and V by 4 bases; bases with no gene match: 8. The CDR3 covers 16 residues. The V gene's germline CDR1 is SGHRS and CDR2 YFSETQ. The data were produced by immunoSEQ multiplex PCR, yet TCRdb's version contains in-frame clones alone and is incomplete. The table has about 150,000 clones, around 85% seen once; the top ten hold roughly 7%. The chain joins TRBV5-1 to TRBJ2-5; 9 bases align to TRBD1. The clonotype comes from an adult who had recovered from COVID-19. The sample consisted of peripheral blood, taken after recovery from COVID-19. This CDR3 is CASSPQPGQGQETQYF. CDR3 sequence (DNA): TGCGCCAGCAGCCCCCAACCGGGACAGGGCCAAGAGACCCAGTACTTC.